One and the same sample provided the 24 T cell receptor beta chains below, sequenced in a study of cytomegalovirus exposure and HLA in healthy donors (dated by TCRdb to between 2016 and 2019). Library generation was performed with the immunoSEQ multiplex PCR assay. For the multiplex PCR, a mixture combining 60 forward primers for TCR Vbeta segments and 13 reverse primers for TCR Jbeta segments was used. Sourced from immuneACCESS, this table was stored by TCRdb with only in-frame sequences that have V and J called. A share of the clones is absent; for the studies checked, an unresolved V gene accounts for under half, and the remainder has no known explanation. The sample has 150,000 to 200,000 clones on record, over 80% of them singletons. About 2.3% of the sample is held by the ten biggest clonotypes. The sequenced sample consisted of PBMCs. Receptors were obtained from a male donor in good health and CMV-seronegative.

The rearrangement joins TRBV7-9 to TRBJ2-7; D may be TRBD2 (6 bases). Trimming removed 3 bases at V and 4 bases at J, with 19 bases between. This CDR3 is 16 amino acids long. Germline V gene data show CDR1 as SEHNR and CDR2 as FQNEAQ (reference sequence). For the CDR3, the DNA is TGTGCCAGCAGCTTTGACACCTCGGGACTGTCGTACGAGCAGTACTTC. The encoded protein is CASSFDTSGLSYEQYF.

V usage is TRBV5-1 and J usage is TRBJ1-3; D not resolved. From germline, CDR1 is SGHRS and CDR2 YFSETQ. Trimming took off 4 bases at V and 1 base at J, with 21 bases between the two ends. The CDR3 runs 18 residues. This CDR3 is CASSLRAGTSFSGNTIYF. Here the CDR3 DNA reads TGCGCCAGCAGCCTCAGAGCGGGCACGTCTTTTTCTGGAAACACCATATATTTT.

This clone was picked up a small number of times. This chain connects TRBV6-1 to TRBJ2-7; 8 positions match TRBD1. There are 15 residues in the CDR3. The ends lost 1 base at V and 3 bases at J; junction bases unmatched: 5. Germline V gene data show CDR1 as MNHNS and CDR2 as SASEGT. The CDR3 DNA is TGTGCCAGCAGTGAAGTTTATGACAGGGGCTACGAGCAGTACTTC. It specifies CASSEVYDRGYEQYF.

The chain has TRBV7-9 and TRBJ2-1; 11 positions match TRBD2. V gave up 6 bases and J gave up 3 bases; unmatched junction bases: 7. The germline V gene has CDR1 SEHNR and CDR2 FQNEAQ (reference sequence). The CDR3 runs 16 residues. CDR3 DNA: TGTGCCAGCAGTTCTAGCGGGGGGTATGTCTACAATGAGCAGTTCTTC. This codes for CASSSSGGYVYNEQFF.

J is TRBJ2-7 and V is TRBV23-1; 8 bases line up with TRBD1. TRBV23-1 is placed among ORFs of uncertain function. The CDR3 is made up of 16 amino acids. V was clipped by 7 bases and J by 3 bases; unmatched bases: 14. The CDR3 loop is CASTTLGTGGYYEQYF. CDR3 in DNA: TGCGCCAGCACGACACTCGGGACAGGCGGCTACTACGAGCAGTACTTC.

This clone was seen a handful of times. The chain employs TRBV7-8 and TRBJ1-1, with 7 bases matching TRBD1. Germline lookup yields CDR1 SGHVS and CDR2 FQNEAQ. This CDR3 spans 13 amino acids. After removal of 11 bases from V and 6 bases from J, the junction contained 12 bases not matched to a gene. The CDR3, as DNA: TGTGCCGGGACCGGGACAGCGGATCCTGAAGCTTTCTTT. Its translation: CAGTGTADPEAFF.

The rearrangement joins TRBV5-4 to TRBJ1-2; TRBD1 agrees at 9 bases. Germline loops: CDR1 SGHNT, CDR2 YYREEE (reference sequence). V trimming: 3 bases; J trimming: 4 bases; junction bases outside the gene matches: 10. The CDR3 is made up of 16 amino acids. For the CDR3, the DNA is TGTGCCAGCAGCTCAATGACAGGGGGAGGTCCCTATGGCTACACCTTC. It yields the protein CASSSMTGGGPYGYTF.

This clone has more than one count but fewer than ten. This sequence joins TRBV5-1 and TRBJ2-7; TRBD1 might be the D (5 bases). This CDR3 contains 15 residues. With 4 bases removed from V and 2 bases from J, the gap between germline ends came to 16 bases. In germline, CDR1 is SGHRS, CDR2 YFSETQ. The CDR3 bases are TGCGCCAGCAGCCGCTGGGCAGGGCGAACCTACGAGCAGTACTTC. Protein product: CASSRWAGRTYEQYF. The whole variable domain, filled in from reference TRBV5-1 and TRBJ2-7, reads KAGVTQTPRYLIKTRGQQVTLSCSPISGHRSVSWYQQTPGQGLQFLFEYFSETQRNKGNFPGRFSGRQFSNSRSEMNVSTLELGDSALYLCASSRWAGRTYEQYFGPGTRLTVT.

This chain links TRBV28 with TRBJ2-3; tentatively, D is TRBD1 (6 bases). Germline CDR1 MDHEN, CDR2 SYDVKM. The CDR3 consists of 14 residues. Trimming shortened V by 7 bases and J by 3 bases, and 14 bases separated the two germline ends. CDR3 residues: CASTPGGATDTQYF. The CDR3 coding sequence is TGTGCCAGCACTCCTGGGGGCGCGACAGATACGCAGTATTTT.

V is TRBV18 and J is TRBJ2-7, with TRBD2 as a possible D gene (7 bases). The V and J ends lost 6 bases and 4 bases respectively, with 22 bases between them. Germline CDR1 KGHSH, CDR2 LQKENI. CDR3 size: 16 residues. CDR3 bases: TGTGCCAGCTCCACAGGAAGGGGGGGGAACATGTACGAGCAGTACTTC. It codes for CASSTGRGGNMYEQYF.

V is TRBV6-5 and J is TRBJ1-1; D might be TRBD1 (6 bases). V was shortened by 3 bases and J by 5 bases, with 16 bases between the two germline ends. The CDR3 covers 15 residues. CDR1 and CDR2 from the germline V gene are MNHEY and SVGAGI. The CDR3 DNA is TGTGCCAGCAGTTATCGGGGGGCGAAGACGACTGAAGCTTTCTTT. It encodes CASSYRGAKTTEAFF.

CDR3 DNA sequence: TGTGCCAGCATCGCCCCGCAGGGAGGGAGGACAGATACGCAGTATTTT. It translates to CASIAPQGGRTDTQYF. The chain couples TRBV27 to TRBJ2-3; 7 nucleotides line up with TRBD2. The trim removed 7 bases at V and 3 bases at J, leaving 13 bases unmatched. CDR3 length: 16 residues. The germline V gene encodes CDR1 MNHEY and CDR2 SMNVEV (reference sequence).

The chain combines TRBV11-2 with TRBJ2-7; D is undetermined. Germline CDR1 reads SGHAT; CDR2 reads FQNNGV. The CDR3 length is 13 residues. V was shortened by 6 bases and J by 3 bases, with 12 bases between the two germline ends. The CDR3 sequence: CASRAVPRYEQYF. CDR3 nucleotides: TGTGCCAGCAGAGCCGTACCTCGCTACGAGCAGTACTTC.

The chain couples TRBV29-1 to TRBJ2-3; 8 bases are a match to TRBD1. The germline V gene encodes CDR1 SQVTM and CDR2 ANQGSEA. J lost 1 base, V lost 5 bases, and 5 bases had no gene match. The CDR3 totals 14 residues. The DNA for the CDR3 is TGCAGCGTTACGGACAGGGTGGGCACAGATACGCAGTATTTT. It is translated as CSVTDRVGTDTQYF.

This chain joins TRBV9 and TRBJ2-1; 10 bases map to TRBD1. CDR1 SGDLS and CDR2 YYNGEE come from the germline V gene. This CDR3 has 17 amino acids. Trimming at V came to 0 bases and at J to 4 bases, leaving 7 bases not matched to a gene. This chain's CDR3 is CASSVATGTGAYNEQFF. In nucleotides, the CDR3 is TGTGCCAGCAGCGTAGCTACGGGGACAGGGGCTTACAATGAGCAGTTCTTC.

The gene calls are TRBV11-2 and TRBJ2-1; 8 bases fit TRBD2. From germline, CDR1 is SGHAT and CDR2 FQNNGV. V lost 5 bases and J lost 6; bases outside the gene matches: 6. The CDR3 runs 14 residues. The DNA for the CDR3 is TGTGCCAGCAGCGTTAGCGGGACTACCAATGAGCAGTTCTTC. It is translated as CASSVSGTTNEQFF.

The gene calls are TRBV10-1 and TRBJ1-1; a weak D match, TRBD1 (5 bases). This CDR3 has 13 residues. The germline V gene has CDR1 WNHNN and CDR2 SYGVQD (reference sequence). Trimming shortened V by 6 bases and J by 0 bases, and 8 bases separated the two germline ends. Here the CDR3 reads CASRRGMNTEAFF. The DNA of the CDR3 is TGCGCCAGCAGAAGGGGAATGAACACTGAAGCTTTCTTT.

This clone was counted once. Additional DNA sequences in this sample encode the identical CDR3. This chain connects TRBV5-1 to TRBJ1-3; TRBD1 agrees at 7 bases. Germline V gene sequence: CDR1 SGHRS, CDR2 YFSETQ. J lost 4 bases, V lost 4 bases, and 5 bases had no gene match. The CDR3 is 14 residues long. CDR3 residues: CASSRQGTGNTIYF. The DNA for the CDR3 is TGCGCCAGCAGCCGACAGGGCACCGGAAACACCATATATTTT.

The V call is TRBV19, the J call TRBJ1-3, with 9 bases aligning to TRBD1. J was trimmed by 10 bases and V by 6 bases; bases with no gene match: 7. Looked up from germline, CDR1 is LNHDA and CDR2 is SQIVND (reference sequence). This CDR3 has 13 amino acids. The CDR3, as DNA: TGTGCCAGTAGCGTACAGGGGGCAGGGACCATATATTTT. This translates into CASSVQGAGTIYF. Filled out from reference TRBV19 and TRBJ1-3, the complete variable domain reads DGGITQSPKYLFRKEGQNVTLSCEQNLNHDAMYWYRQDPGQGLRLIYYSQIVNDFQKGDIAEGYSVSREKKESFPLTVTSAQKNPTAFYLCASSVQGAGTIYFGEGSWLTVV.

V gene TRBV7-2 combines with J gene TRBJ2-5; TRBD2 matches at 9 bases. Trimming removed 5 bases from V and 5 bases from J; junction bases left unmatched: 12. Germline loops: CDR1 SGHTA, CDR2 FQGNSA. This CDR3 is 16 amino acids long. CDR3 in DNA: TGTGCCAGCAGCCCCCGGGGAGCGGGGGGAGGGGAGACCCAGTACTTC. Translated, it gives CASSPRGAGGGETQYF. Supplemented by reference TRBV7-2 and TRBJ2-5, the full variable domain reads GAGVSQSPSNKVTEKGKDVELRCDPISGHTALYWYRQSLGQGLEFLIYFQGNSAPDKSGLPSDRFSAERTGGSVSTLTIQRTQQEDSAVYLCASSPRGAGGGETQYFGPGTRLLVL.

The chain carries TRBV13 and TRBJ2-3; 8 bases match TRBD1. The CDR3 spans 15 residues. Germline values: CDR1 PRHDT, CDR2 FYEKMQ (reference sequence). Germline trimming cut 6 bases from V and 6 bases from J; bases unmatched to any gene: 11. In DNA form, the CDR3 reads TGTGCCAGCAGGCCACACGGACAGGGCGGGGATACGCAGTATTTT. Its translation: CASRPHGQGGDTQYF.

This rearrangement joins TRBV10-1 to TRBJ2-3; a possible D gene is TRBD1 (7 bases). Deletions cut 8 bases from V and 0 bases from J, with 12 bases between. This CDR3 is built from 14 residues. The germline V gene encodes CDR1 WNHNN and CDR2 SYGVQD (reference sequence). CDR3 loop: CASGGTASTDTQYF. The CDR3 DNA sequence: TGCGCCAGCGGAGGGACAGCTAGCACAGATACGCAGTATTTT.

This rearrangement joins TRBV29-1 to TRBJ2-7, with 7 bases aligning to TRBD1. The CDR3 length is 13 residues. In germline, CDR1 is SQVTM, CDR2 ANQGSEA. J gave up 2 bases and V 8 bases, and 9 bases lay outside the gene matches. CDR3: CSLTGTDPYEQYF. CDR3 bases: TGCAGCCTTACCGGGACAGACCCCTACGAGCAGTACTTC.

This chain connects TRBV30 to TRBJ1-3; D not certain. V shed 3 bases and J shed 4 bases, with 4 bases lying between them. Germline lookup yields CDR1 GTSNPN and CDR2 SVGIG (reference sequence). The CDR3 is 11 residues long. The CDR3 reads CAWREGNTIYF. The CDR3 DNA is TGTGCCTGGAGAGAGGGAAACACCATATATTTT. Full variable domain (rest looked up from reference TRBV30 and TRBJ1-3): SQTIHQWPATLVQPVGSPLSLECTVEGTSNPNLYWYRQAAGRGLQLLFYSVGIGQISSEVPQNLSASRPQDRQFILSSKKLLLSDSGFYLCAWREGNTIYFGEGSWLTVV.